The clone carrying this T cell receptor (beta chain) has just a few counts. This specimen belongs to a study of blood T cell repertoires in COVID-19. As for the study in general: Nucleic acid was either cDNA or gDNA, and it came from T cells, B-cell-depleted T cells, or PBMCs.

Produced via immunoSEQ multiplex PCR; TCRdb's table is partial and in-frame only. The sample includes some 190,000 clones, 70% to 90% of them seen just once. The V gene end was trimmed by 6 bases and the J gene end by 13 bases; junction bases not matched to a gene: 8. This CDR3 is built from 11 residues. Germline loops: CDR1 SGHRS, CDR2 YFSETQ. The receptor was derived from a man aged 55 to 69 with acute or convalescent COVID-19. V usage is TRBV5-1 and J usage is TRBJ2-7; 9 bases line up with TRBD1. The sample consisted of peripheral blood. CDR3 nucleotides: TGCGCCAGCACGGGACAGGGAGTTGAATACTTC. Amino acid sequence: CASTGQGVEYF.